A selection of T cell receptor beta chains follows, all from one sample in a study of shared clonotypes between healthy human individuals. TCRdb's copy holds only in-frame clones and misses some; the assay was immunoSEQ multiplex PCR. The sample carries some 650,000 clones, 97% recorded once. The sample consisted of naive CD4+ T cells sorted from blood. The receptors come from a woman in her twenties or thirties in good health. The CDR3 runs from the conserved cysteine through the conserved F or W. Size is stated for part of the rows, as once, few or many counts, or as a class when the clone is expanded.

CDR3 protein	V gene	J gene	clone size
CASSLSPLTGAGANVLTF	TRBV28	TRBJ2-6	NA
CASSRGHEQYF	TRBV18	TRBJ2-7	NA
CAISEPRAEQYF	TRBV10-3	TRBJ2-7	NA
CATSTLLGSKNIQYF	TRBV15	TRBJ2-4	NA
CASSLKGASGWQPQHF	TRBV28	TRBJ1-5	NA
CASSSRQGGEQYF	TRBV6-5	TRBJ2-7	NA
CASSLGPIQTATGELFF	TRBV7-8	TRBJ2-2	NA
CASSLASGANVLTF	TRBV28	TRBJ2-6	NA
CAGTGQVNTEAFF	TRBV2	TRBJ1-1	NA
CASSLVGYQETQYF	TRBV5-1	TRBJ2-5	NA
CATSRELKATGEKLFF	TRBV15	TRBJ1-4	NA
CASSSPQREITGELFF	TRBV7-8	TRBJ2-2	once
CASSLTSGKQYF	TRBV27	TRBJ2-7	NA
CASSQVTAATSDTQYF	TRBV14	TRBJ2-3	once
CASSTQGSGANVLTF	TRBV19	TRBJ2-6	NA
CASSLGTGNQPQHF	TRBV18	TRBJ1-5	NA
CAAAGTGGYGYTF	TRBV25-1	TRBJ1-2	NA
CASSSTLNSPLHF	TRBV14	TRBJ1-6	NA
CASSSGQHGNTIYF	TRBV7-2	TRBJ1-3	few
CASSHTGTSGYNEQFF	TRBV7-9	TRBJ2-1	NA
CASGHGTVRVYTQYF	TRBV7-9	TRBJ2-3	NA
CTSSLALRSPLHF	TRBV7-2	TRBJ1-6	once
CASSTAAGTYNEQFF	TRBV19	TRBJ2-1	once
CASTDVETQYF	TRBV7-9	TRBJ2-5	once
CASSLEQGGSYEQYF	TRBV27	TRBJ2-7	NA
CASSQDGGQGTEAFF	TRBV4-1	TRBJ1-1	NA
CASSFPGQGSTEAFF	TRBV19	TRBJ1-1	NA
CASSPTGVAGVGNEQFF	TRBV7-9	TRBJ2-1	NA
CASRDRSLGVQETQYF	TRBV5-1	TRBJ2-5	NA
CAWSLTGTETQYF	TRBV30	TRBJ2-5	NA
CASSLDRTGELFF	TRBV7-8	TRBJ2-2	NA
CASSAPGLNSYEQYF	TRBV28	TRBJ2-7	NA
CASSGELAGGSSYNEQFF	TRBV11-3	TRBJ2-1	NA
CASSLMAREGLDTQYF	TRBV7-3	TRBJ2-3	once
CASSLDSIYGYTF	TRBV5-1	TRBJ1-2	NA
CASSLGGSSYNEQFF	TRBV5-1	TRBJ2-1	NA
CASSERTGVPSPSGNTIYF	TRBV6-1	TRBJ1-3	NA
CASSQGTGGSYEQYF	TRBV4-2	TRBJ2-7	NA
CASKLAGGIPYNEQFF	TRBV5-1	TRBJ2-1	NA
CASSFLAGVGKDTQYF	TRBV27	TRBJ2-3	NA
CASSGSGRAESGELFF	TRBV7-7	TRBJ2-2	NA
CASSLATSGRNSDGEQYF	TRBV5-1	NA	NA
CASSLETSGLHEQYF	TRBV5-4	TRBJ2-7	NA
CASRRTRTGELFF	TRBV27	TRBJ2-2	once
CASSQSRTAPPNEQYF	TRBV4-1	TRBJ2-7	NA
CASSYSGPAGDTQYF	TRBV7-9	TRBJ2-3	NA
CASSLQGAYGYTF	TRBV5-6	TRBJ1-2	NA
CASSPRLLIATNEKLFF	TRBV9	TRBJ1-4	NA